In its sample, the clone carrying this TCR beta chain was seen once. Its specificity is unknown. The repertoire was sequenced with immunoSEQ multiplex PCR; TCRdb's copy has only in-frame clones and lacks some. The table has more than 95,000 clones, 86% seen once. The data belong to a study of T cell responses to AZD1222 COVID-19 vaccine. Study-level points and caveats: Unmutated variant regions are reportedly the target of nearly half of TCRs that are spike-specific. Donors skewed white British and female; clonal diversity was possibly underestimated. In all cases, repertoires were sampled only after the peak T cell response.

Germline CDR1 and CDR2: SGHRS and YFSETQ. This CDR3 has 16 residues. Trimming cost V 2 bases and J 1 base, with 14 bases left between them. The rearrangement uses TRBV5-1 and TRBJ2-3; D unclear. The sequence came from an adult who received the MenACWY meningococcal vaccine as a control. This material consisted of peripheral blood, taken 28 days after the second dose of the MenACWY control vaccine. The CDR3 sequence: CASSFGPDLGTDTQYF. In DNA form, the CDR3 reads TGCGCCAGCAGCTTCGGGCCGGACCTCGGCACAGATACGCAGTATTTT. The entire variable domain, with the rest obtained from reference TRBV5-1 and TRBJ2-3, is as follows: KAGVTQTPRYLIKTRGQQVTLSCSPISGHRSVSWYQQTPGQGLQFLFEYFSETQRNKGNFPGRFSGRQFSNSRSEMNVSTLELGDSALYLCASSFGPDLGTDTQYFGPGTRLTVL.